A single sample is the source of the 2 T cell receptor beta chains below, sequenced in a study of T cells in localized non-small cell lung cancer. Clones were read by immunoSEQ multiplex PCR, and TCRdb kept only the in-frame ones, dropping some. The repertoire holds tens of thousands of clones, with 90% to 95% as singletons. Sequencing used PBMCs, obtained before any cancer treatment. All receptors come from a woman aged 40-69 years with stage II lung adenocarcinoma.

The CDR3 sequence: CATDGGQISNQPQHF. The DNA for the CDR3 is TGTGCCACGGATGGGGGGCAGATTAGCAATCAGCCCCAGCATTTT. This sequence joins TRBV19 and TRBJ1-5; tentative D call: TRBD1 (6 bases). Trimming took 10 bases from V and 0 from J, leaving 16 bases between them. This CDR3 is 15 amino acids long. Germline V gene sequence: CDR1 LNHDA, CDR2 SQIVND (reference sequence).

CDR3 nucleotide sequence: TGTGCCAGCAGCTTGGAGAGGGACAGGGGTACGCTCTACGAGCAGTACTTC. Amino acids: CASSLERDRGTLYEQYF. This chain joins TRBV5-6 and TRBJ2-7, with 10 bases that match TRBD1. Germline trimming cut 0 bases from V and 3 bases from J; bases unmatched to any gene: 9. This CDR3 region has 17 residues. Germline assignment: CDR1 SGHDT and CDR2 YYEEEE.